The clone carrying this TCR beta chain was observed a handful of times. Its cognate antigen is unknown. Per germline, CDR1 MNHEY and CDR2 SMNVEV (reference sequence). CDR3 length: 14 residues. The ends lost 3 bases at V and 7 bases at J; junction bases unmatched: 4. TCRalpha and TCRbeta libraries used 5'RACE with constant-segment primers and UMIs. One entry per CDR3 protein, called by TCRdb with MiXCR from the 5' RACE reads. The table shows around 320,000 distinct CDR3 sequences, with around 15% occurring only once. The entry originates in a study of T-cell memory formation after mild COVID-19. Overall study results and limits: The main location of contracting CD4+ clones was CM and EM, and that of contracting CD8+ clones was EMRA.

Sample: PBMCs or a T cell subset sorted from them (not recorded which). The chain carries TRBV27 and TRBJ2-2; the match to TRBD2 covers 8 bases. The TCR sequence derives from a man younger than 35 who had mild COVID-19 (a few samples of this study predate the infection). Cell type and time point are not known. This CDR3 reads CASSFRRGDGELFF. CDR3 nucleotide sequence: TGTGCCAGCAGTTTCCGGCGGGGGGACGGGGAGCTGTTTTTT.